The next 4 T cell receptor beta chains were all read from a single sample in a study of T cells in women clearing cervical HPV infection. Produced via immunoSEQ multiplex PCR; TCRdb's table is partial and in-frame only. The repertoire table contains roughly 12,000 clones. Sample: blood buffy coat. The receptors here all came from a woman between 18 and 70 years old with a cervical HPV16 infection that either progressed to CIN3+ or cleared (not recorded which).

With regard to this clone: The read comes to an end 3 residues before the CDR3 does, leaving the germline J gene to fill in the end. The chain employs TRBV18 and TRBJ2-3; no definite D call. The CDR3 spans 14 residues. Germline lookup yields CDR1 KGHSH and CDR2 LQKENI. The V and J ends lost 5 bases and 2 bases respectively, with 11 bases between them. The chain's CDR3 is CASSTQKNTDTQYF. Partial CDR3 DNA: TGTGCCAGCTCAACCCAGAAAAACACAGATACG.

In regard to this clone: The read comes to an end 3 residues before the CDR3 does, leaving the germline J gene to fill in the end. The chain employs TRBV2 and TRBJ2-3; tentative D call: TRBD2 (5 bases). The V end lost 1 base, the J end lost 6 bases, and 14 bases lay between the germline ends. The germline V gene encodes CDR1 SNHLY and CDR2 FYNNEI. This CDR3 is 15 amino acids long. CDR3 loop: CASSEGSSNQDTQYF. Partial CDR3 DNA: TGTGCCAGCAGTGAAGGGTCTAGCAATCAGGATACG. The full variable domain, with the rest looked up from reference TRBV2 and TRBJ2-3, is EPEVTQTPSHQVTQMGQEVILRCVPISNHLYFYWYRQILGQKVEFLVSFYNNEISEKSEIFDDQFSVERPDGSNFTLKIRSTKLEDSAMYFCASSEGSSNQDTQYFGPGTRLTVL.

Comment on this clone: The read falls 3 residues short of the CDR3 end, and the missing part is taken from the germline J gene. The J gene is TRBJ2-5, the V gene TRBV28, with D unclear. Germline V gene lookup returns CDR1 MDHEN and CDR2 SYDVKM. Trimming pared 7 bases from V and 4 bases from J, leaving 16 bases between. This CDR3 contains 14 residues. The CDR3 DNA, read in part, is TGTGCCAGCAACCCGGTTACAGTGGCAGAGACC. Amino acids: CASNPVTVAET. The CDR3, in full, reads CASNPVTVAETQYF.

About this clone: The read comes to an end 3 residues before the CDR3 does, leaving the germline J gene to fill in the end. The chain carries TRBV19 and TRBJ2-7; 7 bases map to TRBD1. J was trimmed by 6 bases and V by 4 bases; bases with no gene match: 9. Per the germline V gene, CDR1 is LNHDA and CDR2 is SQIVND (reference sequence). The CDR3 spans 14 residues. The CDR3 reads CASSTLTDRTEQYF. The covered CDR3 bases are TGTGCCAGTAGTACCCTCACGGACAGGACCGAG. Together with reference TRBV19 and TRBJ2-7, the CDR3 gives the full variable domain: DGGITQSPKYLFRKEGQNVTLSCEQNLNHDAMYWYRQDPGQGLRLIYYSQIVNDFQKGDIAEGYSVSREKKESFPLTVTSAQKNPTAFYLCASSTLTDRTEQYFGPGTRLTVT.